These 4 T cell receptor beta chains share one sample of origin, sequenced in a study of cytomegalovirus exposure and HLA in healthy donors. PCR primers comprised 60 Vbeta and 13 Jbeta primers. Profiling relied on immunoSEQ multiplex PCR, and the TCRdb table lists in-frame clones only, not all of them. Among about 130,000 clones listed, approximately 78% were seen once. What was sequenced was PBMCs. These receptors were collected from a human donor in good health.

This clone was seen once. This CDR3 is also generated by other DNA sequences in the sample. The rearrangement uses TRBV6-5 and TRBJ1-1; 8 bases align to TRBD1. V lost 6 bases and J lost 8; bases outside the gene matches: 8. The CDR3 is 13 amino acids. Per the germline V gene, CDR1 is MNHEY and CDR2 is SVGAGI. The CDR3: CASRPGQGPEAFF. The CDR3 nucleotides are TGTGCCAGCAGACCTGGACAGGGCCCCGAAGCTTTCTTT.

The genes are TRBV27 and TRBJ2-1; TRBD2 is a possible D gene (6 bases). Germline-derived CDR1 and CDR2 are MNHEY and SMNVEV (reference sequence). V dropped 5 bases and J dropped 0 bases, with 23 bases sitting between them. The CDR3 length is 19 residues. CDR3 loop: CASSLRGLSGSNSYNEQFF. CDR3 DNA sequence: TGTGCCAGCAGTCTGCGAGGACTAAGTGGCTCAAACTCCTACAATGAGCAGTTCTTC.

The genes are TRBV7-6 and TRBJ1-1; D not resolved. V dropped 0 bases and J dropped 0 bases, with 5 bases sitting between them. The CDR3 totals 14 residues. Per germline, CDR1 SGHVS and CDR2 FNYEAQ. CDR3 bases: TGTGCCAGCAGCTTAGCGGGCCTGAACACTGAAGCTTTCTTT. It encodes CASSLAGLNTEAFF.

J is TRBJ2-7 and V is TRBV7-9; possible D gene TRBD1, 6 bases. The CDR3 extends over 14 amino acids. With 5 bases removed from V and 2 bases from J, the gap between germline ends came to 13 bases. Germline CDR1 reads SEHNR; CDR2 reads FQNEAQ (reference sequence). Written as DNA, the CDR3 is TGTGCCAGCAGCGAGCGACAGGTAACCTACGAGCAGTACTTC. Translating it yields CASSERQVTYEQYF.